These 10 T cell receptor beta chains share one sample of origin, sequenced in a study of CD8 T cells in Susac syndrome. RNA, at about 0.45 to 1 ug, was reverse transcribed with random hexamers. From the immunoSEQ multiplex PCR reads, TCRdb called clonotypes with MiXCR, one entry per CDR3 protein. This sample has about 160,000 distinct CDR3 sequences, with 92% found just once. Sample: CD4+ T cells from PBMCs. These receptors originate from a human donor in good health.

CDR3 coding DNA: TGCAGTGCTGGGGACAGCTTCCTTATGAACACTGAAGCTTTCTTT. Amino acid sequence: CSAGDSFLMNTEAFF. The chain uses TRBV20-1 and TRBJ1-1; the match to TRBD1 covers 7 bases. The CDR3 covers 15 residues. Trimming cost V 5 bases and J 0 bases; bases outside gene matches: 9. CDR1 and CDR2 (germline): DFQATT, SNEGSKA (reference sequence).

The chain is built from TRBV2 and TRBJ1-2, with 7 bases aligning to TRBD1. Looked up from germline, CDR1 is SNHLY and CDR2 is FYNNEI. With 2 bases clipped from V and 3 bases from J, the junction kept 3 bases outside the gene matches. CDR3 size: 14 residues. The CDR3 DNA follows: TGTGCCAGCAGTGAAACCGGGACAGACTATGGCTACACCTTC. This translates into CASSETGTDYGYTF.

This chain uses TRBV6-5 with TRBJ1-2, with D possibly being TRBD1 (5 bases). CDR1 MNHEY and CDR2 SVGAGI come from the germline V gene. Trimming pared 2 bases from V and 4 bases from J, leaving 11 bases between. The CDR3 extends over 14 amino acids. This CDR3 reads CASSYRGWVYGYTF. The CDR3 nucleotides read TGTGCCAGCAGTTACAGGGGATGGGTCTATGGCTACACCTTC.

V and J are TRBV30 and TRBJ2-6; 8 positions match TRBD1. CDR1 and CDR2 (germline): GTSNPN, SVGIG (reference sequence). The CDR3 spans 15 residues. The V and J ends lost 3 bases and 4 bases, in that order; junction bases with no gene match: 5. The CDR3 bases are TGTGCCTGGAGCGAGACAGGGGAAGGGGCCAACGTCCTGACTTTC. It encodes CAWSETGEGANVLTF.

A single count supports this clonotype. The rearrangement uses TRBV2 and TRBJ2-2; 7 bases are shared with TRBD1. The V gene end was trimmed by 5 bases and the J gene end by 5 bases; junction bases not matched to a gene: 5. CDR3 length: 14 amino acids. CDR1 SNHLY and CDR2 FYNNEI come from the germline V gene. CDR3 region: CASSRDRLTGELFF. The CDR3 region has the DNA TGTGCCAGCAGTAGGGACAGACTAACCGGGGAGCTGTTTTTT.

The CDR3 here is CASSPRDRTLVGYTF. Here the CDR3 DNA reads TGCGCCAGCAGCCCCCGGGACAGAACCCTCGTTGGCTACACCTTC. The J gene is TRBJ1-2, the V gene TRBV4-1; 7 bases map to TRBD1. The CDR3 loop spans 15 amino acids. The germline gives CDR1 MGHRA, CDR2 YSYEKL. Trimming cost V 4 bases and J 7 bases; bases outside gene matches: 12.

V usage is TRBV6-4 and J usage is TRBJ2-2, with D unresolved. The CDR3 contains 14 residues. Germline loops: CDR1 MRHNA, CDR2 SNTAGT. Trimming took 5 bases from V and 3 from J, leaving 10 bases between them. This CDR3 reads CASSRLADTGELFF. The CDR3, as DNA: TGTGCCAGCAGTCGACTGGCGGACACCGGGGAGCTGTTTTTT.

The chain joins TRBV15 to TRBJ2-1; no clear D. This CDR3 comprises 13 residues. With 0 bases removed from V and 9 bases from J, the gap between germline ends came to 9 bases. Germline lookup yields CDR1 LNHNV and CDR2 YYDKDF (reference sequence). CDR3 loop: CATSRDPFTEQFF. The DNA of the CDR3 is TGTGCCACCAGCAGAGATCCCTTTACTGAGCAGTTCTTC.

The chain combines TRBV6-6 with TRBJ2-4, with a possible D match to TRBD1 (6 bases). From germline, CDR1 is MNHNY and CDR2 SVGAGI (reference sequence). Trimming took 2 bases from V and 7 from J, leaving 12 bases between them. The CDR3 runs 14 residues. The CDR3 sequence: CASSYGGSANIQYF. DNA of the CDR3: TGTGCCAGCAGTTACGGGGGCAGCGCTAACATTCAGTACTTC.

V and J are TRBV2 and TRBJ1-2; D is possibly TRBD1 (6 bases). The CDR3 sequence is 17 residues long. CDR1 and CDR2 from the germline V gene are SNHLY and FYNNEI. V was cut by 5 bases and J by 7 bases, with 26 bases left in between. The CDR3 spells CASSHYKQGPGLSGYTF. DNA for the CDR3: TGTGCCAGCAGTCATTATAAACAGGGCCCAGGTCTATCTGGCTACACCTTC.